This TCR beta chain was captured in a study of cytomegalovirus exposure and HLA in healthy donors. Regarding the study as a whole: Associated with cytomegalovirus, according to the listing, were 150 to 200 TCR beta chains. The classifier, whose performance was assessed in both the original and validation cohorts, reportedly diagnosed cytomegalovirus status with high specificity and sensitivity.

A 120-subject validation cohort, separate from the approximately 670-subject first cohort, supplied the donors. A word on this clone: Its specificity is not known.

Only in-frame clones appear in the TCRdb table, and some are missing; sequencing was by immunoSEQ multiplex PCR. This repertoire shows about 95,000 clones, around 85% found once; its top ten account for 20%. Sequencing was carried out using PBMCs. This sequence originates from a man younger than 35 in good health and CMV-seropositive.

CDR3 in amino acids: CASSYLDRVDVPDTQYF. Written as DNA, the CDR3 is TGTGCCAGCAGCTACCTAGACAGGGTAGACGTCCCAGATACGCAGTATTTT. The rearrangement links TRBV7-8 to TRBJ2-3; 7 nucleotides match TRBD1. This CDR3 comprises 17 residues. Germline CDR1 and CDR2: SGHVS and FQNEAQ. V dropped 4 bases and J dropped 4; count of bases not matched to a gene: 14. The full variable domain, its missing parts supplied by reference TRBV7-8 and TRBJ2-3, is GAGVSQSPRYKVAKRGQDVALRCDPISGHVSLFWYQQALGQGPEFLTYFQNEAQLDKSGLPSDRFFAERPEGSVSTLKIQRTQQEDSAVYLCASSYLDRVDVPDTQYFGPGTRLTVL.